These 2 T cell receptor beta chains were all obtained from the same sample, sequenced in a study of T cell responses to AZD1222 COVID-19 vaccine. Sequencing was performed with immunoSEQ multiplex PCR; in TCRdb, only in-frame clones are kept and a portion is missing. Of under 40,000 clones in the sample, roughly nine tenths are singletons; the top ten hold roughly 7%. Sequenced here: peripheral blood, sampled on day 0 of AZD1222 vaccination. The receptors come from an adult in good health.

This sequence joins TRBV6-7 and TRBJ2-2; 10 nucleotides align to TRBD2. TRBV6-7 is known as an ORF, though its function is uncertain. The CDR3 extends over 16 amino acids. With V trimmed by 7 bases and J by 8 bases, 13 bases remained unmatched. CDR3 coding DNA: TGTGCCAGCACCCCTGCTAGCGGGGGCCAGGGAGGGGAGCTGTTTTTT. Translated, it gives CASTPASGGQGGELFF.

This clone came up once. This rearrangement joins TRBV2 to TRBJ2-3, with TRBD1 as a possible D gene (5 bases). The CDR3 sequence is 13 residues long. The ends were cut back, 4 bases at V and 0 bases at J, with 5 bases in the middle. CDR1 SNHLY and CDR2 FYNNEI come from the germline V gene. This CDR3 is CASSGQSTDTQYF. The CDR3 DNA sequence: TGTGCCAGCAGTGGACAGAGCACAGATACGCAGTATTTT.